This TCR beta chain was identified during a study of shared clonotypes between healthy human individuals. At the level of the study: For every donor, three CD4 naive, three CD4 memory, two CD8 naive and one CD8 memory plates were used. Whole-study findings and limits: Clonotypes shared by all four donors outscored non-shared clonotypes in generation probability.

The assay used deep level. Profiling relied on immunoSEQ multiplex PCR, and the TCRdb table lists in-frame clones only, not all of them. The sample shows about 2.3 million clones, over 90% of them seen only once. Remarks on this clone: The antigen is not known.

Sequencing was performed on naive CD4+ T cells from PBMCs. The subset here: CD45RA+ positively selected. The clonotype comes from a man between 18 and 29 years old in good health. Some clones in this sample may be carry-over from other donors' samples.

The CDR3 nucleotides are TGCGCCAGCAGCTTGCCGGGACGGAGCTCCTACGAGCAGTACTTC. Its protein is CASSLPGRSSYEQYF. V gene TRBV5-1 combines with J gene TRBJ2-7; tentatively, D is TRBD1 or TRBD2 (5 bases each). The CDR3 loop spans 15 amino acids. V gave up 1 base and J gave up 0 bases, with 11 bases separating them. Germline assignment: CDR1 SGHRS and CDR2 YFSETQ.